The next 20 T cell receptor beta chains were all read from a single sample in a study of metastatic and nonmetastatic thyroid tumors. Patients were all untreated before their thyroid surgery. MiXCR re-clonotyped the PCR reads for TCRdb. The sample shows approximately 15,000 clones, roughly 24% of them seen only once. Input material: tumor tissue. The source of these receptors is a female donor with papillary thyroid cancer or a benign thyroid nodule (not recorded which). Some clones in this sample may be carry-over from other donors' samples.

This clone was seen many times. V usage is TRBV24-1 and J usage is TRBJ2-3; 8 nucleotides match TRBD1. There are 16 residues in the CDR3. V was clipped by 4 bases and J by 1 base; unmatched bases: 6. Looked up from germline, CDR1 is KGHDR and CDR2 is SFDVKD. This CDR3 reads CATSDPDRGGTDTQYF. In DNA, the CDR3 is TGTGCCACCAGTGACCCTGACAGGGGTGGCACAGATACGCAGTATTTT.

At least ten counts were recorded for this clone. A clone one base away is much larger, so this may be a read error. This chain links TRBV27 with TRBJ2-1, with 7 bases matching TRBD2. Germline V gene data show CDR1 as MNHEY and CDR2 as SMNVEV (reference sequence). The CDR3 contains 12 residues. CDR3 loop: CASSFGGNERFF. The CDR3, as DNA: TGTGCCAGCAGTTTCGGGGGGAATGAGCGGTTCTTC.

This clone has a handful of counts. The chain carries TRBV12-3 or TRBV12-4 and TRBJ1-2, with D possibly being TRBD1 (6 bases). Trimming removed 7 bases at V and 10 bases at J, with 19 bases between. The CDR3 sequence is 13 residues long. CDR3 DNA sequence: TGTGCCAGCAACCTCGGACAGTGCCACGTCTACACCTTC. Amino acids: CASNLGQCHVYTF.

This clone was observed many times. The chain is built from TRBV27 and TRBJ2-6, with D unresolved. V dropped 6 bases and J dropped 0 bases, with 6 bases sitting between them. The germline V gene has CDR1 MNHEY and CDR2 SMNVEV (reference sequence). CDR3 length: 14 amino acids. This chain's CDR3 is CASSVLSGANVLTF. CDR3 DNA sequence: TGTGCCAGCAGCGTACTCTCTGGGGCCAACGTCCTGACTTTC.

Only a few counts were recorded for this clone. The rearrangement uses TRBV9 and TRBJ1-2; D is ambiguous. The CDR3 extends over 16 amino acids. V lost 0 bases and J 3 bases, leaving 15 bases between the germline ends. The germline V gene encodes CDR1 SGDLS and CDR2 YYNGEE. For the CDR3, the DNA is TGTGCCAGCAGCGTAGGGGAGGAGCCCCGGTACTATGGCTACACCTTC. Translating it yields CASSVGEEPRYYGYTF.

This clone was seen repeatedly, ten times or more. J is TRBJ2-4 and V is TRBV2, with TRBD1 matching 7 bases. Germline trimming cut 5 bases from V and 6 bases from J; bases unmatched to any gene: 19. CDR3 length equals 18 residues. Per the germline V gene, CDR1 is SNHLY and CDR2 is FYNNEI. The CDR3 protein is CASSFNRDRDIKRNIQYF. The CDR3 coding sequence is TGTGCCAGCAGTTTCAACCGGGACAGAGATATTAAGAGAAACATTCAGTACTTC.

By sample fraction, this clone is medium-sized. The chain joins TRBV11-2 to TRBJ2-5; the D gene is possibly TRBD2 (5 bases). Trimming shortened V by 4 bases and J by 2 bases, and 14 bases separated the two germline ends. The CDR3 has 15 amino acids. Germline CDR1 reads SGHAT; CDR2 reads FQNNGV. The CDR3 loop is CASSSPLRDQETQYF. The CDR3 bases are TGTGCCAGCAGCTCGCCCCTCCGGGATCAAGAGACCCAGTACTTC.

At least ten counts were recorded for this clone. V and J are TRBV27 and TRBJ2-3; D is possibly TRBD2 (7 bases). CDR3 length: 14 amino acids. V gave up 7 bases and J gave up 2 bases, with 13 bases separating them. Germline lookup yields CDR1 MNHEY and CDR2 SMNVEV (reference sequence). The CDR3 nucleotides are TGTGCCAGCAAGGGGAGGGGGAACACAGATACGCAGTATTTT. Protein: CASKGRGNTDTQYF.

The chain has TRBV6-1 and TRBJ2-5, with TRBD2 matching 11 bases. CDR1 and CDR2 from the germline V gene are MNHNS and SASEGT. The CDR3 totals 16 residues. The V gene end was trimmed by 5 bases and the J gene end by 1 base; junction bases not matched to a gene: 6. The CDR3 nucleotides are TGTGCCAGCAGTCCCTTAGCGGGAGGGACCCAAGAGACCCAGTACTTC. Translated: CASSPLAGGTQETQYF.

V gene TRBV20-1 combines with J gene TRBJ2-1, with TRBD1 identical over 7 bases. Trimming cost V 3 bases and J 7 bases; bases outside gene matches: 12. Germline assignment: CDR1 DFQATT and CDR2 SNEGSKA (reference sequence). The CDR3 runs to 15 residues. CDR3 in DNA: TGCAGTGCTAGGGGGGCAGGGGGAGTTTTAAATGAGCAGTTCTTC. Translating it yields CSARGAGGVLNEQFF.

This clone is medium-sized within its sample. The chain is built from TRBV27 and TRBJ1-6; 8 bases map to TRBD1. The V gene end was trimmed by 6 bases and the J gene end by 1 base; junction bases not matched to a gene: 8. CDR1 is MNHEY and CDR2 is SMNVEV in the germline V gene (reference sequence). The CDR3 spans 17 residues. Written as DNA, the CDR3 is TGTGCCAGCAGCCAGAAACAGGGGGGGTCCTATAATTCACCCCTCCACTTT. This encodes CASSQKQGGSYNSPLHF.

The J gene is TRBJ2-3, the V gene TRBV7-2; TRBD2 matches at 12 bases. The CDR3 covers 14 residues. The germline V gene encodes CDR1 SGHTA and CDR2 FQGNSA. The junction had 4 bases not matched to a gene; V was cut back by 6 bases and J by 6 bases. CDR3 nucleotides: TGTGCCAGCAGACCTACTAGCGGGGGGGATACGCAGTATTTT. It yields the protein CASRPTSGGDTQYF. The full variable domain, with the rest looked up from reference TRBV7-2 and TRBJ2-3, is GAGVSQSPSNKVTEKGKDVELRCDPISGHTALYWYRQSLGQGLEFLIYFQGNSAPDKSGLPSDRFSAERTGGSVSTLTIQRTQQEDSAVYLCASRPTSGGDTQYFGPGTRLTVL.

This clone was detected ten times or more. The chain has TRBV4-3 and TRBJ1-1; 9 nucleotides agree with TRBD1. The V segment lost 4 bases and the J segment 5 bases; nucleotides outside the gene matches: 5. The CDR3 extends over 14 amino acids. CDR1 is LGHNA and CDR2 is YSLEER in the germline V gene. The CDR3 here is CASSPDRGWTEAFF. Written as DNA, the CDR3 is TGCGCCAGCAGCCCGGACAGGGGATGGACTGAAGCTTTCTTT.

The chain links TRBV9 to TRBJ2-1; 10 bases line up with TRBD2. This CDR3 spans 17 amino acids. CDR1 and CDR2 (germline): SGDLS, YYNGEE. V lost 0 bases to trimming and J lost 7 bases; unmatched junction nucleotides: 10. CDR3 in amino acids: CASSVVAGGPLENEQFF. CDR3 coding DNA: TGTGCCAGCAGCGTAGTAGCGGGAGGACCTTTGGAGAATGAGCAGTTCTTC.

This clone was seen at least ten times. The chain employs TRBV11-3 and TRBJ2-1; 10 nucleotides align to TRBD2. This CDR3 comprises 17 residues. Germline V gives CDR1 SGHNT, CDR2 YENEEA. V lost 0 bases, J lost 5 bases, and 7 bases stayed unmatched. CDR3 protein: CASSLDRLAGVDNEQFF. For the CDR3, the DNA is TGTGCCAGCAGCTTAGATCGTCTAGCGGGAGTTGACAATGAGCAGTTCTTC. The complete variable domain, with remaining parts taken from reference TRBV11-3 and TRBJ2-1, reads EAGVVQSPRYKIIEKKQPVAFWCNPISGHNTLYWYLQNLGQGPELLIRYENEEAVDDSQLPKDRFSAERLKGVDSTLKIQPAELGDSAVYLCASSLDRLAGVDNEQFFGPGTRLTVL.

This chain connects TRBV11-3 to TRBJ1-1, with D perhaps matching TRBD1 (6 bases). Between the trimmed V and J ends, which lost 0 bases and 3 bases, there was a span of 11 bases. The CDR3 is 15 amino acids. Germline CDR1 is SGHNT and CDR2 is YENEEA. The CDR3 sequence is CASSLDRGGHTEAFF. The CDR3 nucleotides read TGTGCCAGCAGCTTAGATCGTGGGGGGCACACTGAAGCTTTCTTT.

This chain joins TRBV6-5 and TRBJ1-1; TRBD1 matches 9 bases. This CDR3 has 17 amino acids. In germline, CDR1 is MNHEY, CDR2 SVGAGI. After removal of 2 bases from V and 0 bases from J, the junction contained 7 bases not matched to a gene. The CDR3: CASSYLPDRGMNTEAFF. The CDR3 DNA sequence: TGTGCCAGCAGTTACCTACCGGACAGGGGTATGAACACTGAAGCTTTCTTT.

This clone has more than one count but fewer than ten. This rearrangement joins TRBV4-2 to TRBJ2-7; 9 bases agree with TRBD2. CDR1 and CDR2 from the germline V gene are LGHNA and YNFKEQ. With V trimmed by 0 bases and J by 4 bases, 4 bases remained unmatched. The CDR3 contains 15 residues. This chain's CDR3 is CASSQDMREGYEQYF. CDR3 nucleotides: TGTGCCAGCAGCCAAGATATGCGGGAGGGTTACGAGCAGTACTTC.

The genes are TRBV20-1 and TRBJ2-2, with no clear D. CDR3 length: 14 residues. V dropped 1 base and J dropped 5 bases, with 11 bases sitting between them. Germline V CDR1 and CDR2: DFQATT, SNEGSKA (reference sequence). The CDR3, as DNA: TGCAGTGCTAGAGGGGCGACATGGACCGGGGAGCTGTTTTTT. It translates to CSARGATWTGELFF.

This clone was detected a few times. V usage is TRBV27 and J usage is TRBJ2-7; D is unresolved. V was pared by 6 bases and J by 3 bases, with 12 bases between. The germline CDR1 and CDR2 sequences are MNHEY and SMNVEV (reference sequence). The CDR3 consists of 13 residues. The CDR3 coding sequence is TGTGCCAGCAGCAACTTTCGAGGCTACGAGCAGTACTTC. This sequence encodes CASSNFRGYEQYF.